This TCR beta chain derives from a study of T cell changes during pregnancy in multiple sclerosis. The CDR3 spans 13 residues. The V end was cut by 1 base, the J end by 5 bases, with 9 bases between. Germline lookup yields CDR1 SGHKS and CDR2 YYEKEE (reference sequence). TCRdb's copy holds only in-frame clones and misses some; the assay was immunoSEQ multiplex PCR. The sample lists 20,000 to 25,000 clones, about 90% occurring once. This receptor was obtained from a female donor in good health, enrolled as a control in a pregnancy study. The chain uses TRBV5-5 and TRBJ2-5; D possibly corresponds to TRBD1 (5 bases). The material was CD8+ T cells from peripheral blood mononuclear cells, obtained in the second trimester of pregnancy. CDR3 residues: CASSLRGRETQYF. CDR3 DNA: TGTGCCAGCAGCTTGAGGGGTCGGGAGACCCAGTACTTC.